Given below is one TCR beta chain in context. Its antigen is not identified. The sample is drawn from a study of T cells in localized non-small cell lung cancer. Overall study findings and caveats: The study detected a median around 61 of the top 100 tumor clones in adjacent lung. Uninvolved nearby lung showed the greatest T cell clonality, exceeding that found in tumor. Heterogeneity remains possible, as sequencing covered one tumor region only.

CDR3 length: 14 residues. The V end was cut by 7 bases, the J end by 8 bases, with 23 bases between. The germline V gene has CDR1 GTSNPN and CDR2 SVGIG (reference sequence). Clones were sequenced by immunoSEQ multiplex PCR, and TCRdb holds only the in-frame ones, with some missing. This repertoire shows around 78,000 clones, 80% found once; its top ten account for roughly 9%. The receptor comes from a female donor at least 60 years old with stage I lung adenocarcinoma. V usage is TRBV30 and J usage is TRBJ1-2, with a weak D call TRBD1 (5 bases). The sequencing used peripheral blood, collected before any cancer treatment. CDR3: CAFPGGSLWGGYTF. DNA for the CDR3: TGTGCCTTCCCGGGGGGGTCCCTTTGGGGAGGCTACACCTTC.